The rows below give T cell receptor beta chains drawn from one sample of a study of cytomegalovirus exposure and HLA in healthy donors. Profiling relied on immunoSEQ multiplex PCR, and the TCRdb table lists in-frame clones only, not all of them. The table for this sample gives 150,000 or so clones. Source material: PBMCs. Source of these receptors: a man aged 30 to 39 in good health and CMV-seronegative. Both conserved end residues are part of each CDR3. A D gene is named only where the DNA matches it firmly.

DNA: TGTGCCAGCAGCTTAGATGAGGTTTCCAGGGCGGAAGAGACCCAGTACTTC; CDR3: CASSLDEVSRAEETQYF; V: TRBV11-3; J: TRBJ2-5; D: -
DNA: TGCGCCAGCAGCCCAGGACAGGCTAGCAATGAGCAGTTCTTC; CDR3: CASSPGQASNEQFF; V: TRBV5-1; J: TRBJ2-1; D: TRBD1
DNA: TGTGCCAGCAGTGACCTAGCGGGAAGTAGTACAGATACGCAGTATTTT; CDR3: CASSDLAGSSTDTQYF; V: TRBV6-4; J: TRBJ2-3; D: TRBD2
DNA: TGTGCCAGCAGCCACCCCGGAGTTGGAGAGACCCAGTACTTC; CDR3: CASSHPGVGETQYF; V: TRBV7-2; J: TRBJ2-5; D: -
DNA: TGTGCCAGCAGCTTTAGCCTCAGGGTGAATGAGCAGTTCTTC; CDR3: CASSFSLRVNEQFF; V: TRBV11-2; J: TRBJ2-1; D: -
DNA: TGTGCCAGCAGTCCCTACCATCACGTGGCTTTCTTT; CDR3: CASSPYHHVAFF; V: TRBV28; J: TRBJ1-1; D: -
DNA: TGCGCCAGCAGCCTGGGACTAGCGGGAGCCTACAATGAGCAGTTCTTC; CDR3: CASSLGLAGAYNEQFF; V: TRBV4-1; J: TRBJ2-1; D: TRBD2
DNA: TGTGCCAGCAGCCCGTTTGCTACTAGCAGCACCTACGAGCAGTACTTC; CDR3: CASSPFATSSTYEQYF; V: TRBV7-2; J: TRBJ2-7; D: -
DNA: TGTGCCAGCTCACCACCGGGACAGGGGGCTTTCAACACTGAAGCTTTCTTT; CDR3: CASSPPGQGAFNTEAFF; V: TRBV18; J: TRBJ1-1; D: TRBD1
DNA: TGTGCCAGCAGTTACTCGAGTCCTAGCCAACTTTACGAGCAGTACTTC; CDR3: CASSYSSPSQLYEQYF; V: TRBV6-5; J: TRBJ2-7; D: -
DNA: TGTGCCAGTAGTGACGACAGGGGGCGCGTAGATACGCAGTATTTT; CDR3: CASSDDRGRVDTQYF; V: TRBV19; J: TRBJ2-3; D: TRBD1
DNA: TGCGCCAGCAGCGCCCGGGGCTCCTACAATGAGCAGTTCTTC; CDR3: CASSARGSYNEQFF; V: TRBV5-1; J: TRBJ2-1; D: -
DNA: TGTGCCAGTAGTGTAACAGGGGGGGGCAATGAGCAGTTCTTC; CDR3: CASSVTGGGNEQFF; V: TRBV19; J: TRBJ2-1; D: -
DNA: TGCGCCAGCAGCTACGGGGGAGTAGCGTACTTC; CDR3: CASSYGGVAYF; V: TRBV5-1; J: TRBJ2-5; D: -
DNA: TGTGCCAGCAGTTTATTTCGGAACACTGAAGCTTTCTTT; CDR3: CASSLFRNTEAFF; V: TRBV27; J: TRBJ1-1; D: -
DNA: TGTGCCAGCTCACGTGCGACAGGCATTAACACTGAAGCTTTCTTT; CDR3: CASSRATGINTEAFF; V: TRBV18; J: TRBJ1-1; D: -
DNA: TGTGCCAGCAGCTTAGCCCGGTTCGCTACGGATGAGCAGTTCTTC; CDR3: CASSLARFATDEQFF; V: TRBV11-1; J: TRBJ2-1; D: -
DNA: TGTGCCAGCAGCTGGGGACAGATCGACCAAGAGACCCAGTACTTC; CDR3: CASSWGQIDQETQYF; V: TRBV9; J: TRBJ2-5; D: TRBD1
DNA: TGTGCCAGCCAAGGGCGGGGCTACGAGCAGTACTTC; CDR3: CASQGRGYEQYF; V: TRBV27; J: TRBJ2-7; D: -
DNA: TGTGCAAGTCGCTCCGTTACGGTTAGCAATCAGCCCCAGCATTTT; CDR3: CASRSVTVSNQPQHF; V: TRBV12-2; J: TRBJ1-5; D: -
DNA: TGTGCCAGTGCTATGACAGCCCTTAATGAAAAACTGTTTTTT; CDR3: CASAMTALNEKLFF; V: TRBV19; J: TRBJ1-4; D: -
DNA: TGTGCCACCAGCGGCGACAGGGCATACTATGGCTACACCTTC; CDR3: CATSGDRAYYGYTF; V: TRBV15; J: TRBJ1-2; D: TRBD1
DNA: TGTGCCAGCAGTTACGGGACTCGAGCCTACAATGAGCAGTTCTTC; CDR3: CASSYGTRAYNEQFF; V: TRBV28; J: TRBJ2-1; D: -
DNA: TGTGCCAGCAACCTGCTCGGAGAGCAGTACTTC; CDR3: CASNLLGEQYF; V: TRBV28; J: TRBJ2-5; D: -
DNA: TGCGCCAGCAGCTTGGGATTAGAGTACTATGAGCAGTACTTC; CDR3: CASSLGLEYYEQYF; V: TRBV5-1; J: TRBJ2-7; D: -
DNA: TGCGCCAGCAGCTTGGCCCCAGCGGGAGTAAACTACAATGAGCAGTTCTTC; CDR3: CASSLAPAGVNYNEQFF; V: TRBV5-1; J: TRBJ2-1; D: TRBD2
DNA: TGTGCCAGCAGCCCTATATACGAGCAGTACTTC; CDR3: CASSPIYEQYF; V: TRBV7-9; J: TRBJ2-7; D: -
DNA: TGTGCCATCAGTGATCGGGAGGAGCAGTTCTTC; CDR3: CAISDREEQFF; V: TRBV10-3; J: TRBJ2-1; D: -
DNA: TGTGCCAGCAAGTCTAGCGGATCCACAGATACGCAGTATTTT; CDR3: CASKSSGSTDTQYF; V: TRBV2; J: TRBJ2-3; D: TRBD2
DNA: TGTGCCAGCAGCTTAGGTGGAGGGGGCGAGATCACTGAAGCTTTCTTT; CDR3: CASSLGGGGEITEAFF; V: TRBV7-2; J: TRBJ1-1; D: TRBD1
DNA: TGTGCCAGTAGTATGTGGTGGACTAGCGGGAGCGGGTACAATGAGCAGTTCTTC; CDR3: CASSMWWTSGSGYNEQFF; V: TRBV19; J: TRBJ2-1; D: TRBD2
DNA: TGTGCCAGCAGCTTAGCCCAACTTTTCTACGAGCAGTACTTC; CDR3: CASSLAQLFYEQYF; V: TRBV11-2; J: TRBJ2-7; D: -
DNA: TGCGCCAGCAGCCAAGATTTATTAAGAACAGGGATATCCTACGAGCAGTACTTC; CDR3: CASSQDLLRTGISYEQYF; V: TRBV4-3; J: TRBJ2-7; D: -
DNA: TGCGCCAGCAGTGAAGCCAGGGGGTACAATGAGCAGTTCTTC; CDR3: CASSEARGYNEQFF; V: TRBV10-1; J: TRBJ2-1; D: TRBD1
DNA: TGTGCCAGCAACCAAGAGCAGAATGGCGGGCCCCAGCATTTT; CDR3: CASNQEQNGGPQHF; V: TRBV6-5; J: TRBJ1-5; D: -
DNA: TGTGCCAGCAGCTTGGGACTAGCGAGGGAGACCCAGTACTTC; CDR3: CASSLGLARETQYF; V: TRBV5-4; J: TRBJ2-5; D: TRBD2
DNA: TGTGCCAGCAGCGAGACAGGGGTGAGCACCGGGGAGCTGTTTTTT; CDR3: CASSETGVSTGELFF; V: TRBV9; J: TRBJ2-2; D: TRBD1
DNA: TGTGCCAGCAAGGGGGCGGGACAATCTTACGAGCAGTACTTC; CDR3: CASKGAGQSYEQYF; V: TRBV28; J: TRBJ2-7; D: -
DNA: TGTGCCAGCAGCCACGTAGGCAGGGGGAACACCGGGGAGCTGTTTTTT; CDR3: CASSHVGRGNTGELFF; V: TRBV4-2; J: TRBJ2-2; D: -
DNA: TGTGCCAGCAGCTTGGGGCTAGCGGGAGCCTACGAGCAGTACTTC; CDR3: CASSLGLAGAYEQYF; V: TRBV5-4; J: TRBJ2-7; D: TRBD2
DNA: TGCAGCGTTGGGGGGACAGATCCTAATCAGCCCCAGCATTTT; CDR3: CSVGGTDPNQPQHF; V: TRBV29-1; J: TRBJ1-5; D: TRBD1
DNA: TGTGCCAGCAGCTTAGCGCAGAGTAGCGGCACAGATACGCAGTATTTT; CDR3: CASSLAQSSGTDTQYF; V: TRBV7-2; J: TRBJ2-3; D: -
DNA: TGCACCGGCAGCCCGTATAACAGCGGGAGTCTGTCCTACGAGCAGTACTTC; CDR3: CTGSPYNSGSLSYEQYF; V: TRBV4-1; J: TRBJ2-7; D: TRBD2
DNA: TGTGCCAGCAGTCCAACAGGGTTCAATCAGCCCCAGCATTTT; CDR3: CASSPTGFNQPQHF; V: TRBV27; J: TRBJ1-5; D: -
DNA: TGTGCCAGCAGTTACATCCGGACTAGTATCTTTAAGACCCAGTACTTC; CDR3: CASSYIRTSIFKTQYF; V: TRBV6-5; J: TRBJ2-5; D: TRBD2
DNA: TGTGCCTGGAGTTGGAGGGCCGAGCAGTACTTC; CDR3: CAWSWRAEQYF; V: TRBV30; J: TRBJ2-7; D: -
DNA: TGCAGCGTTCGCGGACAGGGGGCAGATGGCTACACCTTC; CDR3: CSVRGQGADGYTF; V: TRBV29-1; J: TRBJ1-2; D: TRBD1
DNA: TGTGCCAGCAGCTCCGGGACAAACGCGAGAGCTTTCTTT; CDR3: CASSSGTNARAFF; V: TRBV7-9; J: TRBJ1-1; D: -
DNA: TGCGCCAGCAGCTTGAGGAATTTATCCAGGCGAACCCAGTACTTC; CDR3: CASSLRNLSRRTQYF; V: TRBV5-1; J: TRBJ2-5; D: -
DNA: TGTGCCAGCAGTTCCCCCAGCGGCACTGAAGCTTTCTTT; CDR3: CASSSPSGTEAFF; V: TRBV6-1; J: TRBJ1-1; D: -
DNA: TGTGCCAGCACATTAGCGGGAGTCCCAGATACGCAGTATTTT; CDR3: CASTLAGVPDTQYF; V: TRBV5-4; J: TRBJ2-3; D: TRBD2
DNA: TGCGCCAGCCGCGAGAGGACAGATACGCAGTATTTT; CDR3: CASRERTDTQYF; V: TRBV5-1; J: TRBJ2-3; D: -
DNA: TGTGCCAGCAGTACTACAGGGTCCTACAATGAGCAGTTCTTC; CDR3: CASSTTGSYNEQFF; V: TRBV6-5; J: TRBJ2-1; D: -
DNA: TGTGCCAGCAGCGTATCAAGGGGACAGGGGGCGATTAACACTGAAGCTTTCTTT; CDR3: CASSVSRGQGAINTEAFF; V: TRBV9; J: TRBJ1-1; D: TRBD1
DNA: TGTGCCAGCAGTTCCTTGACTTCTAGCTCCTACGAGCAGTACTTC; CDR3: CASSSLTSSSYEQYF; V: TRBV6-5; J: TRBJ2-7; D: -